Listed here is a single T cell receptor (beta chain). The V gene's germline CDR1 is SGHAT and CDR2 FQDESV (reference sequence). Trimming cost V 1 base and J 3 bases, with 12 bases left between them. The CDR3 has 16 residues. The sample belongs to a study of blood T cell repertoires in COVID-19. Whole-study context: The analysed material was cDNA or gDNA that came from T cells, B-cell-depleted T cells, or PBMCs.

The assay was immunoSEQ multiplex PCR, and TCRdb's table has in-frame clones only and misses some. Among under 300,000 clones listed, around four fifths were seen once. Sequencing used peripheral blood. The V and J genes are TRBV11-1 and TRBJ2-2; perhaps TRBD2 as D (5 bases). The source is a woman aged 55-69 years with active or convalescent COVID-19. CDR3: CASSLGRLAHTGELFF. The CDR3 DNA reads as TGTGCCAGCAGCTTAGGCAGGCTAGCCCACACCGGGGAGCTGTTTTTT. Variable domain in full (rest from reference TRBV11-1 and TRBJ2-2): EAEVAQSPRYKITEKSQAVAFWCDPISGHATLYWYRQILGQGPELLVQFQDESVVDDSQLPKDRFSAERLKGVDSTLKIQPAELGDSAMYLCASSLGRLAHTGELFFGEGSRLTVL.